This T cell receptor (beta chain) is drawn from a study of cytomegalovirus exposure and HLA in healthy donors. Study as a whole: The use of the same platform for the 120 or so validation repertoires and the 550 to 850 first-cohort repertoires was reported by a later analysis. Study-level findings and limits: The authors confirmed in vitro that three CMV-associated chains were specific for CMV antigens.

The CDR3 length is 15 residues. The V end was cut by 2 bases, the J end by 4 bases, with 14 bases between. Germline assignment: CDR1 MNHNS and CDR2 SASEGT. TCRdb keeps only in-frame clones here, not all; method: immunoSEQ multiplex PCR. Here the sample spans tens of thousands of clones, under 95% being singletons. A note on this clone: Its antigen is currently unknown.

This sequence joins TRBV6-1 and TRBJ1-1; D might be TRBD1 (5 bases). The receptor's source is a woman in her twenties or thirties in good health and CMV-seronegative. Sequencing used PBMCs. The chain's CDR3 is CASSERRGRGTEAFF. CDR3 bases: TGTGCCAGCAGTGAAAGAAGGGGCCGCGGCACTGAAGCTTTCTTT.